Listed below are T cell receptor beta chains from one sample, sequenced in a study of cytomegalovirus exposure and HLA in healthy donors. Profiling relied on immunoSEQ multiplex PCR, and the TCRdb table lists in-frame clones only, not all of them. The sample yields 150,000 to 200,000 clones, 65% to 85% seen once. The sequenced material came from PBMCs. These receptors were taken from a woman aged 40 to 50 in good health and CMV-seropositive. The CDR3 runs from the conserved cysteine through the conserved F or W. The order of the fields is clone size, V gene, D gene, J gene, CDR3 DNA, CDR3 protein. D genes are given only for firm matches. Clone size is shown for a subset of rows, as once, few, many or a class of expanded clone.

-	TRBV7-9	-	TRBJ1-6	TGTGCCAGCAGCCCAGGAGGGACGAGCTCCTATAATTCACCCCTCCACTTT	CASSPGGTSSYNSPLHF
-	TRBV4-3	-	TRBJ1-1	TGCGCCAGCAGCCAAGTTAGCGGGAACACTGAAGCTTTCTTT	CASSQVSGNTEAFF
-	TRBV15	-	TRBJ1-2	TGTGCCACCAGCAGAGTACAAAACTATGGCTACACCTTC	CATSRVQNYGYTF
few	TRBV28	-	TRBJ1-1	TGTGCCAGCAGTTTGCAGGGTACGTATACTGAAGCTTTCTTT	CASSLQGTYTEAFF
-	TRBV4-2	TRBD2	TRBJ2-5	TGTGCCAGCAGCCAAGCGGGAGGGTACCAAGAGACCCAGTACTTC	CASSQAGGYQETQYF
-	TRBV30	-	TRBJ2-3	TGTGCCTGGAACCTTGGGCGGGGGCGCACAGATACGCAGTATTTT	CAWNLGRGRTDTQYF
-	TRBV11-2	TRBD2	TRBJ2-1	TGTGCCAGCAGCCAGGGACTAGCGCCCCCCTACAATGAGCAGTTCTTC	CASSQGLAPPYNEQFF
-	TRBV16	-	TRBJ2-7	TGTGCCAGCAGCCAATCGGGGCGGAGCTCCTACGAGCAGTACTTC	CASSQSGRSSYEQYF
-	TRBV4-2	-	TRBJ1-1	TGTGCCAGCGGTCAGAGGATGAACACTGAAGCTTTCTTT	CASGQRMNTEAFF
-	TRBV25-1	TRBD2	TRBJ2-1	TGTGCCAGCAGTGAGTTAGCGGGAGAGTACAATGAGCAGTTCTTC	CASSELAGEYNEQFF
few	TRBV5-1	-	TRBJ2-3	TGCGCCAGCAGTTCTATTAGCGGCGCTACCGCAGATACGCAGTATTTT	CASSSISGATADTQYF
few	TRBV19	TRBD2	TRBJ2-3	TGTGCCAGTAATAGCGGGAGAAGCACAGATACGCAGTATTTT	CASNSGRSTDTQYF
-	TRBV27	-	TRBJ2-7	TGTGCCAGCAGTACTATGGACAGTCCCTACGAGCAGTACTTC	CASSTMDSPYEQYF
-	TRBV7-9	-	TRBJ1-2	TGTGCCAGCAGCTTAGCGAACGGGCAGGGTGGTGGCTACACCTTC	CASSLANGQGGGYTF
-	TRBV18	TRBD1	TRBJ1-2	TGTGCCAGCTCACTATCCGGGACAGGGGTAAACTATGGCTACACCTTC	CASSLSGTGVNYGYTF
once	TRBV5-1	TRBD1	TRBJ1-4	TGCGCCAGCAGTCGACAGGGCCCATCTAATGAAAAACTGTTTTTT	CASSRQGPSNEKLFF
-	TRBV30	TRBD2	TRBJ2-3	TGTGCCTTCTGGACTAGCGGGGTCGGCACAGATACGCAGTATTTT	CAFWTSGVGTDTQYF
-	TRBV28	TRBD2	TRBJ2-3	TGTGCCAGCAGTATAGCGGGGGGCCGCAGCACAGATACGCAGTATTTT	CASSIAGGRSTDTQYF
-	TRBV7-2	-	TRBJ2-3	TGTGCCAGCAGCTTAGGAGCCACAGATACGCAGTATTTT	CASSLGATDTQYF
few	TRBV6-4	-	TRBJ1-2	TGTGCCCCCTTATTAGGCTACACCTTC	CAPLLGYTF
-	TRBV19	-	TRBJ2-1	TGTGCCAGTAGTATAGTAAGACTCCAATACAATGAGCAGTTCTTC	CASSIVRLQYNEQFF
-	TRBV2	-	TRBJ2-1	TGTGCCAGCAGTGATTGGGGAGGTATCAATGAGCAGTTCTTC	CASSDWGGINEQFF
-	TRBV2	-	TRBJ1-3	TGTGCCAGCAGTGCGGACAGACGCACAGCATCCAACACCATATATTTT	CASSADRRTASNTIYF
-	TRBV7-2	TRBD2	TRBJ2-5	TGTGCCAGCAGCGGTAGCGGGGTCCTTGGGGAGACCCAGTACTTC	CASSGSGVLGETQYF
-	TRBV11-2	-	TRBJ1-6	TGTGCCAGCAGCCCGTTAACAGGGTTAGAATCACCCCTCCACTTT	CASSPLTGLESPLHF
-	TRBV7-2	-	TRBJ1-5	TGTGCCAGCAGCTTAGAGAGGTTCTGGGGCAATCAGCCCCAGCATTTT	CASSLERFWGNQPQHF
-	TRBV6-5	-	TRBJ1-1	TGTGCCAGCAGTTCGGAGATGAACACTGAAGCTTTCTTT	CASSSEMNTEAFF
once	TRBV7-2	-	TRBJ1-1	TGTGCCAGCAGCTTAGTGCCGGGACAAGGGGGTGGCACTGAAGCTTTCTTT	CASSLVPGQGGGTEAFF
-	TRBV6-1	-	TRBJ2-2	TGTGCCAGCAGTGAAACATCAAACACCGGGGAGCTGTTTTTT	CASSETSNTGELFF
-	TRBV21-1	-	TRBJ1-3	TGTGCCAGCAGCCTTCAGGGGTTTAGGAACACCATATATTTT	CASSLQGFRNTIYF
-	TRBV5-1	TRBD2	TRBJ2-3	TGCGCCGGATCTTCCGCGGGGGGCACAGATACGCAGTATTTT	CAGSSAGGTDTQYF
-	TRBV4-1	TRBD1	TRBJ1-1	TGCGCCAGCAGCCAAGATCCAGGGGGCGCGAACACTGAAGCTTTCTTT	CASSQDPGGANTEAFF
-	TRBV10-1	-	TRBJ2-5	TGCGCCAGCAGTGATGTACAGGGAACCCAGTACTTC	CASSDVQGTQYF
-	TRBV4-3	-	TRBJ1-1	TGCGCCAGCAGCCAAGAACACAGGACGAACACTGAAGCTTTCTTT	CASSQEHRTNTEAFF
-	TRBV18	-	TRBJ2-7	TGTGCCAGCTCACCGCTGGAGGGGGCCAAGGAGCAGTACTTC	CASSPLEGAKEQYF
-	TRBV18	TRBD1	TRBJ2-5	TGTGCCAGCTCACCACCGAGCTTGGGACAGCAAGAGACCCAGTACTTC	CASSPPSLGQQETQYF
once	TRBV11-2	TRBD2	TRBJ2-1	TGTGCCAGCAGCTTACCCGGACTAGCGGGCCGCAATGAGCAGTTCTTC	CASSLPGLAGRNEQFF